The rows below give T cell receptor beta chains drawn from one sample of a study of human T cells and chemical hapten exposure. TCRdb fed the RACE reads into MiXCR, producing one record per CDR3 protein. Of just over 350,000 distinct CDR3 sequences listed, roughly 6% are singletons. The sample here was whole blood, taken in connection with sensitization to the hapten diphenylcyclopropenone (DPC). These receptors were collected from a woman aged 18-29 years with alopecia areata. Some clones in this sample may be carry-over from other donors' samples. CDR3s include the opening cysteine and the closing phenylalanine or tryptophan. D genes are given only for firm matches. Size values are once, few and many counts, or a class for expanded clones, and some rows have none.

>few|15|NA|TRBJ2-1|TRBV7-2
CASSGRHGESNEQFF
TGTGCCAGCAGCGGAAGACATGGGGAGTCGAATGAGCAGTTCTTC
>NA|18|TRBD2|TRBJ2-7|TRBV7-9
CASSPILETGTRAYEQYF
TGTGCCAGCAGCCCTATACTTGAAACCGGGACTAGGGCCTACGAGCAGTACTTC
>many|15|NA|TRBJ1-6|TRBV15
CATSDGAANNSPLHF
TGTGCCACCAGCGACGGGGCAGCAAACAATTCACCCCTCCACTTT
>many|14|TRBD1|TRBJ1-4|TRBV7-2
CASSQDRGGEKLFF
TGTGCCAGCAGCCAGGACAGGGGAGGTGAAAAACTGTTTTTT
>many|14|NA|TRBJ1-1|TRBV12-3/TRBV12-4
CASSFSGARAEAFF
TGTGCCAGCAGTTTTTCGGGGGCGAGGGCTGAAGCTTTCTTT
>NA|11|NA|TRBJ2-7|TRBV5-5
CASSSAHEQYF
TGTGCCAGCAGCTCGGCCCACGAGCAGTACTTC
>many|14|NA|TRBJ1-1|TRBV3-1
CASSQVGGNTEAFF
TGTGCCAGCAGCCAAGTGGGGGGGAACACTGAAGCTTTCTTT
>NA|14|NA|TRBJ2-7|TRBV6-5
CASSYSRAPYEQYF
TGTGCCAGCAGTTACTCTCGGGCCCCCTACGAGCAGTACTTC
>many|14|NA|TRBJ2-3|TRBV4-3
CASSPEVSTDTQYF
TGCGCCAGCAGCCCTGAGGTTAGCACAGATACGCAGTATTTT
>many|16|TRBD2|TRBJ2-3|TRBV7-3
CASSYGTSGGADTQYF
TGTGCCAGCAGCTATGGGACTAGCGGGGGGGCAGATACGCAGTATTTT
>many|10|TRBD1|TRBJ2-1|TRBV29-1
CSVADRGQFF
TGCAGCGTTGCAGACAGGGGGCAGTTCTTC
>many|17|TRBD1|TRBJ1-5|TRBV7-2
CASSLVTGTVFSQPQHF
TGTGCCAGCAGCTTAGTGACCGGGACAGTTTTCTCTCAGCCCCAGCATTTT
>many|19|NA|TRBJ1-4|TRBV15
CATSRPKKTTVSTNEKLFF
TGTGCCACCAGCAGACCTAAGAAGACAACCGTATCAACTAATGAAAAACTGTTTTTT
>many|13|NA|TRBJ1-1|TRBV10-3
CAISIGTETEAFF
TGTGCCATCAGTATAGGGACGGAGACTGAAGCTTTCTTT
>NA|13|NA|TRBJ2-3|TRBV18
CASSPISTDTQYF
TGTGCCAGCTCACCAATTTCCACAGATACGCAGTATTTT
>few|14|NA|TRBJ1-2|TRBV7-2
CASSLTTGIYGYTF
TGTGCCAGCAGCCTAACCACCGGCATCTATGGCTACACCTTC
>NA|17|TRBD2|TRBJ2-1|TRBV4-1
CASSPWTSGGPGNEQFF
TGCGCCAGCAGCCCGTGGACTAGCGGGGGTCCTGGGAATGAGCAGTTCTTC
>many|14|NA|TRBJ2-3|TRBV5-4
CASSFRGASDTQYF
TGTGCCAGCAGCTTTCGGGGGGCCTCAGATACGCAGTATTTT
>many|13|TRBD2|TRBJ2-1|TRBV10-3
CAISPRGGNEQFF
TGTGCCATCAGCCCCCGGGGGGGCAATGAGCAGTTCTTC
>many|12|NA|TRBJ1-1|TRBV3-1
CASSPGSTEAFF
TGTGCCAGCAGTCCAGGGAGCACTGAAGCTTTCTTT
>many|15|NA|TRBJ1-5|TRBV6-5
CASSYGGQSDQPQHF
TGTGCCAGCAGTTACGGGGGCCAGAGTGATCAGCCCCAGCATTTT
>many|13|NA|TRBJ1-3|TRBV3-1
CASTGTAVGTIYF
TGTGCCAGCACCGGGACGGCCGTAGGCACCATATATTTT
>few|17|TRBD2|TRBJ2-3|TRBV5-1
CASSLVAGGTSTDTQYF
TGCGCCAGCAGCTTGGTAGCGGGGGGGACTAGCACAGATACGCAGTATTTT
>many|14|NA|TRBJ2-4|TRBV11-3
CASSPGPGTNIQYF
TGTGCCAGCAGCCCAGGGCCGGGGACAAACATTCAGTACTTC
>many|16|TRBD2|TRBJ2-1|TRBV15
CATSRDTGGSYNEQFF
TGTGCCACCAGCAGAGATACGGGGGGGTCCTACAATGAGCAGTTCTTC
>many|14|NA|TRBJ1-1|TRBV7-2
CASSLVPRSTEAFF
TGTGCCAGCAGCTTAGTTCCCCGTAGCACTGAAGCTTTCTTT
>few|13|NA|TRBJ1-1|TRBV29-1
CSAAGTLNTEAFF
TGCAGCGCCGCCGGGACACTGAACACTGAAGCTTTCTTT
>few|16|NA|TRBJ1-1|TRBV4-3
CASSQEYEATVAEAFF
TGCGCCAGCAGCCAAGAGTACGAGGCGACAGTCGCTGAAGCTTTCTTT
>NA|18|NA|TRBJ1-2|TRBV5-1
CASSLALLSGEVDYGYTF
TGCGCCAGCAGCTTGGCCTTGTTATCCGGGGAAGTCGACTATGGCTACACCTTC
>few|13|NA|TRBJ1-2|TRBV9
CASSVSEGAGYTF
TGTGCCAGCAGCGTAAGCGAAGGGGCGGGCTACACCTTC
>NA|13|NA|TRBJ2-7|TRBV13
CASSLGAVYEQYF
TGTGCCAGCAGCTTAGGGGCAGTTTACGAGCAGTACTTC
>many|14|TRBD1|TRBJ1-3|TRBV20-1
CSASPGGLRNTIYF
TGCAGTGCTAGTCCAGGGGGGTTACGAAACACCATATATTTT
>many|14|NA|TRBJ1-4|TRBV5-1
CASSPGRTNEKLFF
TGCGCCAGCAGTCCGGGACGCACTAATGAAAAACTGTTTTTT
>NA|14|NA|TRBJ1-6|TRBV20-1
CSASTRPFNSPLHF
TGCAGTGCTAGTACCAGGCCCTTTAATTCACCCCTCCACTTT
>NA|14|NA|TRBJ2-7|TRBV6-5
CASSYRGRNYEQYF
TGTGCCAGCAGTTACAGGGGTAGAAACTACGAGCAGTACTTC
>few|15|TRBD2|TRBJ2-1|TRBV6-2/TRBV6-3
CASSYARGGLNEQFF
TGTGCCAGCAGTTACGCCCGGGGGGGCCTGAATGAGCAGTTCTTC
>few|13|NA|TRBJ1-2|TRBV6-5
CASSYSGGSGYTF
TGTGCCAGCAGTTACTCCGGGGGCTCCGGCTACACCTTC
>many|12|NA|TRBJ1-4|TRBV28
CASSLLDEKLFF
TGTGCCAGCAGTTTACTGGATGAAAAACTGTTTTTT
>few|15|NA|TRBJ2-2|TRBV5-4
CASSLSRASTGELFF
TGTGCCAGCAGCTTGTCCAGGGCGAGCACCGGGGAGCTGTTTTTT
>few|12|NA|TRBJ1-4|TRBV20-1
CSASREPEKLFF
TGCAGTGCTAGTAGGGAGCCTGAAAAACTGTTTTTT
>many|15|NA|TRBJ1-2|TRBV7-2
CASSLVAFRDYGYTF
TGTGCCAGCAGCTTGGTTGCCTTCCGAGACTATGGCTACACCTTC
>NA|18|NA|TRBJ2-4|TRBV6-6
CASSYSRDTALAKNIQYF
TGTGCCAGCAGTTACTCTCGAGATACTGCCTTAGCCAAAAACATTCAGTACTTC
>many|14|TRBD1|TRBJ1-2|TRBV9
CASSGTTGSYGYTF
TGTGCCAGCAGCGGAACGACAGGGAGCTATGGCTACACCTTC
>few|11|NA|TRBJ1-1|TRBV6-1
CASSEVGSAFF
TGTGCCAGCAGTGAAGTCGGCTCGGCTTTCTTT
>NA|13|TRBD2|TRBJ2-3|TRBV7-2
CASRRTSVDTQYF
TGTGCCAGCAGGAGGACTAGCGTAGATACGCAGTATTTT
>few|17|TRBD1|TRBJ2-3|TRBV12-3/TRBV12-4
CASSFSGTGAFTDTQYF
TGTGCCAGCAGTTTCTCCGGGACAGGGGCTTTCACAGATACGCAGTATTTT
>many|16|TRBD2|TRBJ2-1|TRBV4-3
CASSPPSAGGHNEQFF
TGCGCCAGCAGCCCTCCCTCTGCGGGGGGGCACAATGAGCAGTTCTTC
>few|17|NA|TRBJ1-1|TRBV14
CASSQPGGRTMNTEAFF
TGTGCCAGCAGCCAACCCGGGGGACGGACCATGAACACTGAAGCTTTCTTT
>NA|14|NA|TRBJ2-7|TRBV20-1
CSASSPGRIYEQYF
TGCAGTGCTTCCTCCCCGGGACGGATCTACGAGCAGTACTTC
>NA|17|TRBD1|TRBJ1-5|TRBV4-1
CASSQEAQGVINQPQHF
TGCGCCAGCAGCCAAGAAGCACAGGGGGTTATCAATCAGCCCCAGCATTTT
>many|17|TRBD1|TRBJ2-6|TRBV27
CATAPGQGFFGANVLTF
TGTGCCACCGCTCCGGGACAGGGCTTCTTTGGGGCCAACGTCCTGACTTTC
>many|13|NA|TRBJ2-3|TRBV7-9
CASSYPGPKAQYF
TGTGCCAGCAGCTACCCGGGCCCGAAGGCGCAGTATTTT
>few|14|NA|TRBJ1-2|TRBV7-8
CASSSSPRGRGYTF
TGTGCCAGCAGCTCTAGTCCCAGGGGACGTGGCTACACCTTC
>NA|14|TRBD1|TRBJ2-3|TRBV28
CASSSGTVTDTQYF
TGTGCCAGCAGTTCCGGGACAGTCACAGATACGCAGTATTTT
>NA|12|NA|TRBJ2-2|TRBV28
CASNKFSGELFF
TGTGCCAGCAACAAGTTCTCCGGGGAGCTGTTTTTT
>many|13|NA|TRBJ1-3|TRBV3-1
CASSVDPGNTIYF
TGTGCCAGCAGCGTCGATCCTGGAAACACCATATATTTT
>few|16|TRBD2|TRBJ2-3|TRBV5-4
CASSPGTSGVTDTQYF
TGTGCCAGCAGCCCCGGGACTAGCGGGGTGACAGATACGCAGTATTTT
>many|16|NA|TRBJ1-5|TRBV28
CASSPNQWVRVQPQHF
TGTGCCAGCAGTCCCAACCAGTGGGTCAGGGTTCAGCCCCAGCATTTT